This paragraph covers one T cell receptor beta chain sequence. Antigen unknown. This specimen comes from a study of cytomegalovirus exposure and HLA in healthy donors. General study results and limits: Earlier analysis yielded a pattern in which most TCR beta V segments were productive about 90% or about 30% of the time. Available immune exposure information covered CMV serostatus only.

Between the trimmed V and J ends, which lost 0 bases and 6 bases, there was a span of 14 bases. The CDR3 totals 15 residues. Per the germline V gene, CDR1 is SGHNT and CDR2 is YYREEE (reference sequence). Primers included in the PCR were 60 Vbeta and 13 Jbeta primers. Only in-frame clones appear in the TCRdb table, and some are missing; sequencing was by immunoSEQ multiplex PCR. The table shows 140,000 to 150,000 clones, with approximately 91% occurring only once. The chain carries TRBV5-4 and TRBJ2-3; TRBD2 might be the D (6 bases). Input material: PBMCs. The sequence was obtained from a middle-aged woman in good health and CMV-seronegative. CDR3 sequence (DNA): TGTGCCAGCAGCTTGGCGGTCAGCCGGGAGGATACGCAGTATTTT. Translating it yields CASSLAVSREDTQYF.